These T cell receptor beta chains were read from a single sample in a study of regulatory T cells in long-lasting Graves disease. TCRdb reprocessed the multiplex PCR reads with MiXCR, giving one entry per CDR3 protein. The table records hundreds of thousands of distinct CDR3 sequences, about 16% of them present only once. The same data also went into a second study, on T cells in Graves' hyperthyroidism and ophthalmopathy.

The specimen comprised peripheral blood mononuclear cells (PBMCs), sampled at new diagnosis, from a patient treated with antithyroid drugs. These receptors originate from a woman aged 30 to 39 with Graves disease. Each CDR3 is given with its conserved first and last residue. The D gene is left open where the match is weak. Expanded clones get a size class; other rows say once, few or many, or leave the size out.

TRBD1	few	15	TRBV19	TRBJ2-1	CASTTDRGPNNEQFF	TGTGCCAGTACTACGGACAGGGGCCCTAACAATGAGCAGTTCTTC
.	many	13	TRBV6-1	TRBJ1-5	CASSEYSKNPQHF	TGTGCCAGCAGTGAGTACTCCAAGAATCCCCAGCATTTT
.	.	14	TRBV11-2	TRBJ2-2	CASSSGTLTGGLFF	TGTGCCAGCAGCTCCGGGACCCTCACCGGGGGGCTGTTTTTT
TRBD1	many	13	TRBV29-1	TRBJ2-3	CSVGDRLGDTQYF	TGCAGCGTTGGGGACAGACTGGGAGATACGCAGTATTTT
.	few	19	TRBV15	TRBJ2-6	CATSRDPAGNLRGANVLTF	TGTGCCACCAGCAGAGATCCGGCAGGCAACCTGAGGGGGGCCAACGTCCTGACTTTC
TRBD2	.	17	TRBV28	TRBJ2-5	CASTPTAGGPVGETQYF	TGTGCCAGCACCCCAACGGCGGGAGGGCCGGTGGGAGAGACCCAGTACTTC
.	many	15	TRBV27	TRBJ2-3	CASSTPGLSTDTQYF	TGTGCCAGCAGTACCCCGGGACTTTCCACAGATACGCAGTATTTT
TRBD2	many	17	TRBV28	TRBJ2-7	CASSSHSPSGSIYEQYF	TGTGCCAGCAGTTCCCACTCCCCTAGCGGGAGTATCTACGAGCAGTACTTC
.	.	13	TRBV20-1	TRBJ1-1	CSASGYENTEAFF	TGCAGTGCCTCGGGCTACGAGAACACTGAAGCTTTCTTT
.	many	14	TRBV6-1	TRBJ2-3	CASSEATGTDTQYF	TGTGCCAGCAGTGAAGCGACCGGCACAGATACGCAGTATTTT
.	.	13	TRBV19	TRBJ1-5	CASSIIGRQPQHF	TGTGCCAGTAGTATAATAGGGCGTCAGCCCCAGCATTTT
.	few	16	TRBV10-3	TRBJ2-2	CAIRGRGTEDTGELFF	TGTGCCATCAGGGGGAGAGGGACGGAGGACACCGGGGAGCTGTTTTTT
.	few	17	TRBV5-1	TRBJ1-1	CASSLVTYTEMNTEAFF	TGCGCCAGCAGCTTGGTTACGTATACGGAAATGAACACTGAAGCTTTCTTT
.	many	15	TRBV6-5	TRBJ1-1	CASSYSSRGRTEAFF	TGTGCCAGCAGTTACTCCTCTCGGGGGAGGACTGAAGCTTTCTTT